Sequencing of this T cell receptor (beta chain) was carried out in a study of T-cell reconstitution after alpha-beta-depleted transplantation in children. Study findings and constraints: At around two months after transplant, the alpha-beta T cells were reportedly derived from several hundred expanded clones that came from non-depleted graft cells. Several patients had high TCRbeta diversity at day 60; it came from surviving recipient T cells and thymic progenitors. T-cell counts and diversity at one year post-transplant came mainly from newly produced T cells.

The germline gives CDR1 SQVTM, CDR2 ANQGSEA. CDR3 length: 12 amino acids. V lost 5 bases, J lost 5 bases, and 12 bases lay in between. This sample's TCRbeta library carried unique molecular identifier barcodes. TCRdb processed the PCR reads anew with MiXCR; each CDR3 protein has one entry. The table has hundreds of thousands of distinct CDR3 sequences, roughly 15% seen once. This clonotype was picked up a small number of times. Its specificity is not known. The sequence came from a male patient between 2 and 9 years old who had a stem cell transplant for acute lymphoblastic leukemia, so the T cells may come from the graft donor. The gene calls are TRBV29-1 and TRBJ2-5; perhaps TRBD1 as D (6 bases). Material: PBMCs, mostly from graft donor cells, obtained 360 days after TCRalphabeta/CD19-depleted stem cell transplant. The CDR3, as DNA: TGCAGCGTTCCTACAGGGTACGAGACCCAGTACTTC. Encoded protein: CSVPTGYETQYF.